This TCR beta chain came from a study of blood T cell repertoires in COVID-19. Across the study: Sample material is recorded as cDNA or gDNA derived from T cells, B-cell-depleted T cells, or PBMCs.

Some clones are missing from TCRdb's copy, which holds only in-frame ones; the method was immunoSEQ multiplex PCR. Of fewer than 20,000 clones listed, 90% to 95% are singletons. The CDR3 length is 16 residues. Trimming cost V 5 bases and J 2 bases, with 17 bases left between them. Germline CDR1 LNHDA, CDR2 SQIVND (reference sequence). This TCR was recovered from a human donor in a cohort sampled during active COVID-19. The chain recombines TRBV19 with TRBJ2-3; no clear D gene. Specimen: peripheral blood. In nucleotides, the CDR3 is TGTGCCAGTAGTCCCGTCCCACTAACGCTCACAGATACGCAGTATTTT. Translation: CASSPVPLTLTDTQYF.